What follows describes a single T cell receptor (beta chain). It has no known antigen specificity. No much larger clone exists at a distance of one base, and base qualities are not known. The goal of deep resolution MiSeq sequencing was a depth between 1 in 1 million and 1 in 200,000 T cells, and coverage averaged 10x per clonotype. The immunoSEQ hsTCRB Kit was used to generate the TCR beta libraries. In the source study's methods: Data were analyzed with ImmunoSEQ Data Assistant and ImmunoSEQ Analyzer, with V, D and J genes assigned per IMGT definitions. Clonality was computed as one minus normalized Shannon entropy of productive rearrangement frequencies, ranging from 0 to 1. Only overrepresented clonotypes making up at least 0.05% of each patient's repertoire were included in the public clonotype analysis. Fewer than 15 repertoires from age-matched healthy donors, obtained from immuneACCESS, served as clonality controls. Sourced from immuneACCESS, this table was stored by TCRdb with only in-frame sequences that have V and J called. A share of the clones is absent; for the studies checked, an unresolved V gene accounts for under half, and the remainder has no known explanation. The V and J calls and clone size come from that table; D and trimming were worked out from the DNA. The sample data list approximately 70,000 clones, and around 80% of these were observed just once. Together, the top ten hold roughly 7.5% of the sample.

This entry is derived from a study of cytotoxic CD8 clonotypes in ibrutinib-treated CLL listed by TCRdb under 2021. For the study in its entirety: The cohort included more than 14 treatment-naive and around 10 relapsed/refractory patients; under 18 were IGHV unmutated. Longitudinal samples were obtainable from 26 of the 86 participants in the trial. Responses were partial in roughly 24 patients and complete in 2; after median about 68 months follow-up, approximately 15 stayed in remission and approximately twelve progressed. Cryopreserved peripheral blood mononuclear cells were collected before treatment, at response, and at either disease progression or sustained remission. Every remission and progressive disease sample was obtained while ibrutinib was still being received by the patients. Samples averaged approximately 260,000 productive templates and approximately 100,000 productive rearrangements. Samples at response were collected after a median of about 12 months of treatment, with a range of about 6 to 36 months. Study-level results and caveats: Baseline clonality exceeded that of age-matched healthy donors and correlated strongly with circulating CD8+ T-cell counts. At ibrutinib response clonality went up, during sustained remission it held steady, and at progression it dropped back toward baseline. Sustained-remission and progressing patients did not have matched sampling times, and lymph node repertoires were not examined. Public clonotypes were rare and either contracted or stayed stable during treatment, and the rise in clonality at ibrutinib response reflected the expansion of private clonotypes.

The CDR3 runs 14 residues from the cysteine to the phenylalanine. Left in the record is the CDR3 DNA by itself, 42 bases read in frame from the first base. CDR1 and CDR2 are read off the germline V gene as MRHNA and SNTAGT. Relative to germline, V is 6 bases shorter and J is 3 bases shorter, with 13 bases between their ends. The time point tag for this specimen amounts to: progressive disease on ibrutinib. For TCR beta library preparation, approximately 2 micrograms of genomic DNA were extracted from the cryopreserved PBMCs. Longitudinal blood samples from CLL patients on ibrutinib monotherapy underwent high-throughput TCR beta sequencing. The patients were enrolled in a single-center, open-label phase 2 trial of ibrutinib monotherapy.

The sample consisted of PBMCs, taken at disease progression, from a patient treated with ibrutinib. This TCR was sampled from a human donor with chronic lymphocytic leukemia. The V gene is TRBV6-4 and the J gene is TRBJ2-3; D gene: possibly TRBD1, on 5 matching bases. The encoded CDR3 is CASSWTHRTDTQYF. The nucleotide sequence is TGTGCCAGCAGCTGGACACACCGAACAGATACGCAGTATTTT.